The table lists the clone carrying this TCR beta chain with a count of one. As yet, its antigen is unknown. The data were obtained in a study of beta chain features in type 1 diabetes. Germline V CDR1 and CDR2: SGHTA, FQGNSA. The CDR3 totals 15 residues. Unmatched junction bases numbered 4, after V lost 1 base and J lost 4 bases. Overall study findings and caveats: A pattern of fewer insertions and more deletions at VDJ junctions was seen in type 1 diabetes patients. A potential influence of HLA type upon TCRB rearrangement remained unresolved herein. TCRB CDR3s from Type 1 diabetes patients were moderately but significantly shorter in all four CD4+ subsets.

Every bit of the isolated RNA underwent reverse transcription, so sequencing read expressed TCRB transcripts. Assay used: immunoSEQ multiplex PCR; TCRdb lists only in-frame clones, some missing. The sample records 150,000 or so clones, about 63% being singletons. This clonotype was sampled from a man between 25 and 39 years old with type 1 diabetes. The chain carries TRBV7-2 and TRBJ2-3, with 8 bases that match TRBD2. Material for sequencing was naive CD4+ T cells from blood. The CDR3 is CASSLGAGEADTQYF. As DNA, the CDR3 is TGTGCCAGCAGCTTAGGAGCGGGGGAAGCAGATACGCAGTATTTT.